A single T cell receptor (beta chain) is shown here with its context. This entry is derived from a study of T cell responses to AZD1222 COVID-19 vaccine. This CDR3 has 12 amino acids. Deletions cut 8 bases from V and 4 bases from J, with 11 bases between. Germline V gene sequence: CDR1 LNHDA, CDR2 SQIVND (reference sequence). Sequenced by immunoSEQ multiplex PCR; TCRdb stores in-frame clones only, minus some. The repertoire has just over 60,000 clones, 76% of them found once; the top ten carry roughly an eighth. This rearrangement joins TRBV19 to TRBJ1-1; D uncertain. Specimen: peripheral blood, collected on day 0 of AZD1222 vaccination. The TCR comes from an adult in good health. For the CDR3, the DNA is TGTGCCAGTTTATCCGGTGGCACTGAAGCTTTCTTT. It specifies CASLSGGTEAFF.